Listed below are T cell receptor beta chains from one sample, sequenced in a study of OX40 agonist ivuxolimab in advanced cancers. TCRdb's table, derived via immunoSEQ multiplex PCR, lists solely in-frame clones and lacks some. The data show about 45,000 clones, 86% seen once. Sequencing used CD4+ or CD8+ T cells sorted from blood, obtained in a trial of the OX40 agonist ivuxolimab. The receptors come from an adult with an advanced solid tumor such as melanoma, head and neck, liver or kidney cancer. The CDR3 runs from the conserved cysteine through the conserved F or W. Fields, in order: V gene, J gene, D gene, clone size, CDR3 protein, CDR3 DNA. D genes are given only for firm matches. The size field is filled for only some rows; it gives once, few, many or a size class.

>TRBV4-3|TRBJ2-3|TRBD2|.
CASSPRVGGGMDTQYF
TGCGCCAGCAGCCCCCGGGTCGGGGGGGGGATGGATACGCAGTATTTT
>TRBV6-5|TRBJ1-1|.|.
CATKTNTEAFF
TGTGCCACCAAGACTAACACTGAAGCTTTCTTT
>TRBV15|TRBJ2-6|.|few
CATSRPDSGANVLTF
TGTGCCACCAGCCGTCCGGACTCTGGGGCCAACGTCCTGACTTTC
>TRBV7-9|TRBJ2-7|TRBD1|.
CASSPRTGGYEQYF
TGTGCCAGCAGCCCCCGGACAGGGGGCTACGAGCAGTACTTC
>TRBV6-4|TRBJ1-5|.|.
CASSDEAGDQPQHF
TGTGCCAGCAGTGATGAGGCAGGGGATCAGCCCCAGCATTTT
>TRBV9|TRBJ1-2|.|.
CASSVAGGSPYGYTF
.
>TRBV11-2|TRBJ2-1|.|.
CASSLERRPNNEQFF
TGTGCCAGCAGCTTAGAACGGAGACCCAACAATGAGCAGTTCTTC
>TRBV19|TRBJ1-6|.|once
CASSSLSASPLHF
TGTGCCAGTAGCAGTTTATCAGCCTCACCCCTCCACTTT
>TRBV9|TRBJ1-1|.|few
CASSVSPTEAFF
TGTGCCAGCAGCGTTTCTCCCACTGAAGCTTTCTTT
>TRBV2|TRBJ2-7|TRBD1|.
CASSGDPGQGVYEQYF
TGTGCCAGCAGTGGGGATCCGGGACAGGGGGTATACGAGCAGTACTTC
>TRBV27|TRBJ2-7|TRBD1|.
CASSKDRATYEQYF
TGTGCCAGCAGTAAGGACAGGGCAACCTACGAGCAGTACTTC
>TRBV27|TRBJ2-1|TRBD2|.
CASSLYAGGRYEQFF
TGTGCCAGCAGTTTATATGCGGGGGGGCGGTATGAGCAGTTCTTC
>TRBV2|TRBJ2-7|.|.
CASKNRDNSYEQYF
TGTGCCAGCAAAAATCGGGACAACTCCTACGAGCAGTACTTC
>TRBV2|TRBJ2-7|.|.
CASSKDIPEQYF
TGTGCCAGCAGTAAGGACATACCCGAGCAGTACTTC
>TRBV27|TRBJ1-1|.|.
CASSDGPGESNTEAFF
TGTGCCAGCAGTGACGGCCCGGGGGAATCGAACACTGAAGCTTTCTTT
>TRBV7-9|TRBJ1-1|TRBD1|.
CASSPDRVFTEAFF
TGTGCCAGCAGCCCCGACAGGGTTTTCACTGAAGCTTTCTTT
>TRBV7-9|TRBJ1-2|.|few
CASSSGNYGYTF
TGTGCCAGCAGCTCGGGCAACTATGGCTACACCTTC
>TRBV4-1|TRBJ1-2|.|.
CASSMDRPGGGYTF
TGCGCCAGCAGTATGGACCGCCCGGGCGGTGGCTACACCTTC
>TRBV28|TRBJ1-2|.|.
CASSGPSSNYGYTF
TGTGCCAGTTCGGGCCCCTCATCTAACTATGGCTACACCTTC
>TRBV28|TRBJ2-7|.|.
CASTQHGTPDTYEQYF
TGTGCCAGCACCCAACACGGGACACCTGATACCTACGAGCAGTACTTC
>TRBV2|TRBJ1-4|TRBD1|medium-sized
CASSEATGGANEKLFF
TGTGCCAGCAGTGAAGCCACAGGGGGGGCTAATGAAAAACTGTTTTTT
>TRBV14|TRBJ2-7|.|.
CASSQGTGDSTYEQYF
TGTGCCAGCAGCCAAGGGACGGGGGACAGCACCTACGAGCAGTACTTC
>TRBV29-1|TRBJ1-2|TRBD1|.
CSVLTGVDYGYTF
TGCAGCGTCTTGACAGGGGTAGACTATGGCTACACCTTC
>TRBV5-6|TRBJ1-1|TRBD1|.
CASSLGQGVRSTEAFF
TGTGCCAGCAGCCTAGGACAGGGGGTAAGGAGTACTGAAGCTTTCTTT